Given below is one T cell receptor beta chain in context. How the authors handled the data: It was from reference gene primer amplification that nucleated cell counts were estimated. Only in-frame clones appear in the TCRdb table, and some are missing; sequencing was by immunoSEQ multiplex PCR. V and J calls and clone size come straight from that table; D and trimming were deduced from the DNA. The sample gives 200,000 to 250,000 clones, 84% of which show up once; under 5% is in the top ten. These data are taken from a study of blood T cell repertoires in COVID-19. Study as a whole: Researchers got acute and convalescent COVID-19 samples from the United States, Italy and Spain. The analysed material was cDNA or gDNA that came from T cells, B-cell-depleted T cells, or PBMCs.

Input material: peripheral blood. The receptor was derived from a man aged 50 to 59 with acute or convalescent COVID-19.

Written as DNA, the CDR3 is TGTGCCAGCAGCCAAGAAAGCGCGGGGGAGTGGGAGCAGTTCTTC. The encoded protein is CASSQESAGEWEQFF. This chain joins TRBV4-2 and TRBJ2-1, with TRBD2 matching 7 bases. The junction had 9 bases not matched to a gene; V was cut back by 0 bases and J by 10 bases. This CDR3 is built from 15 residues. Germline CDR1 reads LGHNA; CDR2 reads YNFKEQ.